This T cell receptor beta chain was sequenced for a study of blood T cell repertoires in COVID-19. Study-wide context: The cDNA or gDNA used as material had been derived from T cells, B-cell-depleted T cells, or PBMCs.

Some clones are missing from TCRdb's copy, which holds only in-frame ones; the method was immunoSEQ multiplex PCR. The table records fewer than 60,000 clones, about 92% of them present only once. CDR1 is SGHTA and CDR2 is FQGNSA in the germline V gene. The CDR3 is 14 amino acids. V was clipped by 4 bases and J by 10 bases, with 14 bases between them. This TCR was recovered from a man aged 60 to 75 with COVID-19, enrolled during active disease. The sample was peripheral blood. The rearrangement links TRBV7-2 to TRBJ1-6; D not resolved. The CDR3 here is CASSSQSQSSPLHF. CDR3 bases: TGTGCCAGCAGCTCGCAGTCTCAGTCGTCACCCCTCCACTTT.